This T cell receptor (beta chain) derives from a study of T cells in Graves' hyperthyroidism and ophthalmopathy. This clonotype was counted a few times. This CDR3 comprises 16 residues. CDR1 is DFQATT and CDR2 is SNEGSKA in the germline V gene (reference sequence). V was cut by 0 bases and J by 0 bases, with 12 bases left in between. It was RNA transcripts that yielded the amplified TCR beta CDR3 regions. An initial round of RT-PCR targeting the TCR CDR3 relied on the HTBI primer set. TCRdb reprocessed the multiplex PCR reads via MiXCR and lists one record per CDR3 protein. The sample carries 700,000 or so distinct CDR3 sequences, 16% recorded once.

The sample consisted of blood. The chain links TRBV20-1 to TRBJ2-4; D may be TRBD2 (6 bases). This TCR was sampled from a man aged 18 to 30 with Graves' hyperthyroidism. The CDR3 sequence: CSARDLTGVAKNIQYF. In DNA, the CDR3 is TGCAGTGCTAGAGATCTCACGGGAGTAGCCAAAAACATTCAGTACTTC.